This T cell receptor (beta chain) was identified during a study of cytomegalovirus exposure and HLA in healthy donors. Study-level information: An earlier analysis found some 100 million unique TCR beta sequences from approximately 170 million T cells.

Study results and caveats: Presence/absence analyses assumed roughly uniform sequencing depth across donors. HLA restriction was apparent for most CMV-associated TCR beta chains in a later analysis.

With respect to this clone: Its antigen is undetermined.

Amplification used 60 Vbeta primers and 13 Jbeta primers. Profiling relied on immunoSEQ multiplex PCR, and the TCRdb table lists in-frame clones only, not all of them. The sample shows roughly 100,000 clones, 70% to 75% of them seen only once. Trimming left V 7 bases short and J 4 bases short, with 7 bases between. The CDR3 contains 11 residues. Germline loops: CDR1 LNHDA, CDR2 SQIVND (reference sequence). The sequence was obtained from a man between 35 and 55 years old in good health and CMV-seronegative. Sequencing used PBMCs. The chain is built from TRBV19 and TRBJ1-2; D not certain. The CDR3 is CASTQAYGYTF. The CDR3 coding sequence is TGTGCCAGTACGCAGGCCTATGGCTACACCTTC.